This T cell receptor (beta chain) was obtained from a study of cytomegalovirus exposure and HLA in healthy donors. Germline CDR1 MNHEY, CDR2 SVGAGI. The CDR3 runs 14 residues. Trimming stripped 2 bases from V and 1 base from J, with 5 bases between. It was with 60 Vbeta and 13 Jbeta primers that the PCR ran. Sequencing used immunoSEQ multiplex PCR; TCRdb keeps in-frame clones, though not all of them. The sample consists of roughly 120,000 clones, 70% of them appearing once. V is TRBV6-5 and J is TRBJ2-2; no clear D gene. The TCR comes from a man aged 25 to 40 in good health and CMV-seropositive. Sequencing was carried out using PBMCs. Written as DNA, the CDR3 is TGTGCCAGCAGTTACGTCAGGAACACCGGGGAGCTGTTTTTT. This gives the protein CASSYVRNTGELFF.